Listed here are 32 T cell receptor beta chains from one sample, sequenced in a study of cytotoxic CD8 clonotypes in ibrutinib-treated CLL. Only in-frame clones appear in the TCRdb table, and some are missing; sequencing was by immunoSEQ multiplex PCR. The sample records 150,000 to 200,000 clones, roughly 80% being singletons. The source material was PBMCs, sampled after 24 months of ibrutinib treatment. The receptor set was obtained from a human donor with chronic lymphocytic leukemia.

This clone was seen a few times. CDR3 sequence (DNA): TGTGCCAGCAGTTTGTTAGTAACCTACGAGCAGTACTTC. Translating gives CASSLLVTYEQYF. This chain connects TRBV28 to TRBJ2-7; no reliable D call. The V gene lost 3 bases and the J gene lost 2 bases, with 8 bases spanning the gap. Per the germline V gene, CDR1 is MDHEN and CDR2 is SYDVKM. The CDR3 covers 13 residues.

CDR3 in amino acids: CASSLALGQGYTGELFF. CDR3 nucleotide sequence: TGCGCCAGCAGCTTGGCCCTAGGTCAGGGATACACCGGGGAGCTGTTTTTT. This rearrangement joins TRBV5-1 to TRBJ2-2; D might be TRBD1 (5 bases). Germline V gene sequence: CDR1 SGHRS, CDR2 YFSETQ. The CDR3 extends over 17 amino acids. V was trimmed by 0 bases and J by 3 bases, leaving 15 bases between them.

The chain links TRBV6-5 to TRBJ1-1; no reliable D call. With 8 bases removed from V and 1 base from J, the gap between germline ends came to 14 bases. The CDR3 consists of 14 residues. Germline V CDR1 and CDR2: MNHEY, SVGAGI. CDR3 nucleotide sequence: TGTGCCAGCTTCAAAGCAGGCACGAACACTGAAGCTTTCTTT. It translates to CASFKAGTNTEAFF.

The rearrangement links TRBV6-4 to TRBJ2-7; 10 bases are a match to TRBD2. V shed 0 bases and J 5 bases; nucleotides not matched to a gene: 7. CDR3 size: 16 residues. CDR1 and CDR2 (germline): MRHNA, SNTAGT. CDR3 DNA sequence: TGTGCCAGCAGTGACTCGTCTAGCGGGAGAGTAAACGAGCAGTACTTC. It encodes CASSDSSSGRVNEQYF.

This chain links TRBV5-6 with TRBJ1-2; D remains ambiguous. Germline-derived CDR1 and CDR2 are SGHDT and YYEEEE. Trimming cost V 4 bases and J 4 bases, with 17 bases left between them. This CDR3 region has 15 residues. The DNA of the CDR3 is TGTGCCAGCAGCCCCAGTTATCGAACAGCCTATGGCTACACCTTC. Protein sequence: CASSPSYRTAYGYTF. Full variable domain (remainder filled in from reference TRBV5-6 and TRBJ1-2): DAGVTQSPTHLIKTRGQQVTLRCSPKSGHDTVSWYQQALGQGPQFIFQYYEEEERQRGNFPDRFSGHQFPNYSSELNVNALLLGDSALYLCASSPSYRTAYGYTFGSGTRLTVV.

The rearrangement joins TRBV7-2 to TRBJ2-1; 8 bases fit TRBD1. The ends lost 5 bases at V and 3 bases at J; junction bases unmatched: 6. The CDR3 contains 15 residues. Germline CDR1 and CDR2: SGHTA and FQGNSA. CDR3 DNA: TGTGCCAGCAGCACAGGGGGTTCCGGCTACAATGAGCAGTTCTTC. It codes for CASSTGGSGYNEQFF.

The chain recombines TRBV2 with TRBJ1-5; maybe TRBD1 (5 bases). The CDR3 runs to 14 residues. Germline CDR1 reads SNHLY; CDR2 reads FYNNEI. The V end was cut by 1 base, the J end by 9 bases, with 13 bases between. As DNA, the CDR3 is TGTGCCAGCAGTGAAGGGCGGCGCGGGGGGCCCCAGCATTTT. Translated: CASSEGRRGGPQHF. Combining the CDR3 with reference TRBV2 and TRBJ1-5 gives the whole variable domain EPEVTQTPSHQVTQMGQEVILRCVPISNHLYFYWYRQILGQKVEFLVSFYNNEISEKSEIFDDQFSVERPDGSNFTLKIRSTKLEDSAMYFCASSEGRRGGPQHFGDGTRLSIL.

The J gene is TRBJ2-1, the V gene TRBV9; 11 bases agree with TRBD2. Germline V gene lookup returns CDR1 SGDLS and CDR2 YYNGEE. The CDR3 covers 17 residues. Trimming at V came to 3 bases and at J to 3 bases, leaving 8 bases not matched to a gene. The CDR3 spells CASSAGPSGGIYNEQFF. The DNA of the CDR3 is TGTGCCAGCAGCGCTGGCCCTAGCGGGGGGATCTACAATGAGCAGTTCTTC.

V and J are TRBV30 and TRBJ1-2; TRBD1 aligns across 8 bases. J lost 8 bases, V lost 0 bases, and 14 bases had no gene match. From germline, CDR1 is GTSNPN and CDR2 SVGIG (reference sequence). The CDR3 consists of 16 residues. The CDR3 sequence: CAWSVTLVGTGRGYTF. The DNA for the CDR3 is TGTGCCTGGAGTGTAACCCTCGTTGGGACAGGACGGGGCTACACCTTC.

V usage is TRBV4-3 and J usage is TRBJ2-3; a weak D match, TRBD2 (6 bases). V was trimmed by 1 base and J by 0 bases, leaving 11 bases between them. Germline CDR1 is LGHNA and CDR2 is YSLEER. There are 16 residues in the CDR3. CDR3 sequence reads: CASSQGPGTSTDTQYF. The CDR3 region has the DNA TGCGCCAGCAGCCAAGGACCCGGGACTAGCACAGATACGCAGTATTTT.

This clone appeared a single time. V gene TRBV25-1 combines with J gene TRBJ1-5; D gene uncertain. From germline, CDR1 is MGHDK and CDR2 SYGVNS. The CDR3 runs 13 residues. The V and J ends lost 6 bases and 3 bases respectively, with 9 bases between them. CDR3 residues: CASRRMSNQPQHF. In nucleotides, the CDR3 is TGTGCCAGCAGACGAATGTCCAATCAGCCCCAGCATTTT.

Here the CDR3 DNA reads TGTGCCAGCAGCTTAGTTGGAGCGAACACTGAAGCTTTCTTT. Amino acids: CASSLVGANTEAFF. This sequence joins TRBV7-9 and TRBJ1-1, with unresolved D. CDR3 length: 14 amino acids. V was clipped by 1 base and J by 1 base, with 7 bases between them. In germline, CDR1 is SEHNR, CDR2 FQNEAQ (reference sequence).

The chain uses TRBV7-2 and TRBJ1-5; D gene uncertain. V was cut by 5 bases and J by 3 bases, with 14 bases left in between. The CDR3 is 15 residues long. CDR1 and CDR2 (germline): SGHTA, FQGNSA. The CDR3 sequence: CASSVTRVNNQPQHF. The CDR3 DNA is TGTGCCAGCAGCGTAACAAGGGTGAACAATCAGCCCCAGCATTTT.

This sequence joins TRBV9 and TRBJ2-7, with TRBD1 identical over 10 bases. This CDR3 comprises 14 residues. Germline V CDR1 and CDR2: SGDLS, YYNGEE. J gave up 4 bases and V 2 bases, and 3 bases lay outside the gene matches. The CDR3 DNA is TGTGCCAGCAGCGTGGGACAGGGGAGGTACGAGCAGTACTTC. Residues: CASSVGQGRYEQYF.

The chain joins TRBV5-4 to TRBJ2-1; the D gene is possibly TRBD2 (5 bases). V lost 4 bases, J lost 8 bases, and 19 bases lay in between. Germline CDR1 and CDR2: SGHNT and YYREEE (reference sequence). The CDR3 has 15 residues. The DNA for the CDR3 is TGTGCCAGCAGCGGACGCGCACACGGAGGAGATGAGCAGTTCTTC. Translating gives CASSGRAHGGDEQFF.

The chain employs TRBV6-5 and TRBJ1-2; TRBD1 matches at 7 bases. V was clipped by 6 bases and J by 8 bases; unmatched bases: 12. The CDR3 loop spans 14 amino acids. Germline-derived CDR1 and CDR2 are MNHEY and SVGAGI. This chain's CDR3 is CASRTGLWKEGYTF. The CDR3 DNA is TGTGCCAGCAGGACAGGGCTTTGGAAGGAAGGCTACACCTTC.

The rearrangement joins TRBV5-1 to TRBJ2-1; 10 bases fit TRBD1. The junction had 10 bases not matched to a gene; V was cut back by 4 bases and J by 0 bases. The length of the CDR3 is 18 residues. From germline, CDR1 is SGHRS and CDR2 YFSETQ. DNA of the CDR3: TGCGCCAGCAGCACGGACAGGGGGAAGGTTAGCTCCTACAATGAGCAGTTCTTC. Its protein is CASSTDRGKVSSYNEQFF.

CDR3 nucleotides: TGCAGTGCCCCTAAAGGGGATACGCAGTATTTT. It translates to CSAPKGDTQYF. J is TRBJ2-3 and V is TRBV20-1; no clear D gene. Germline CDR1 is DFQATT and CDR2 is SNEGSKA (reference sequence). This CDR3 has 11 residues. V was shortened by 6 bases and J by 6 bases, with 10 bases between the two germline ends.

This sequence joins TRBV15 and TRBJ2-6, with 7 bases that match TRBD1. The CDR3 is made up of 19 amino acids. From germline, CDR1 is LNHNV and CDR2 YYDKDF (reference sequence). V was pared by 0 bases and J by 0 bases, with 8 bases of the junction left unmatched. CDR3 nucleotides: TGTGCCACCAGCAGAGATCAAAGGGGGCAGGCCTCTGGGGCCAACGTCCTGACTTTC. It yields the protein CATSRDQRGQASGANVLTF.

The chain combines TRBV28 with TRBJ2-7; D ambiguous. Trimming left V 3 bases short and J 3 bases short, with 3 bases between. Germline V gives CDR1 MDHEN, CDR2 SYDVKM. The CDR3 consists of 11 residues. CDR3 in DNA: TGTGCCAGCAGTTTGCGCTACGAGCAGTACTTC. It encodes CASSLRYEQYF.

The chain recombines TRBV11-3 with TRBJ1-2; 12 bases align to TRBD1. CDR1 is SGHNT, CDR2 YENEEA, per germline. J was trimmed by 6 bases and V by 5 bases; bases with no gene match: 4. CDR3 length: 14 amino acids. In DNA, the CDR3 is TGTGCCAGCAGCAAGGGGACAGGGGGCGATGGCTACACCTTC. It yields the protein CASSKGTGGDGYTF.

J is TRBJ1-1 and V is TRBV9; unclear D gene. Germline CDR1 reads SGDLS; CDR2 reads YYNGEE. The CDR3 is 13 amino acids. The V end lost 2 bases, the J end lost 0 bases, and 5 bases lay between the germline ends. The CDR3 bases are TGTGCCAGCAGCGTTTTGGTGAACACTGAAGCTTTCTTT. This translates into CASSVLVNTEAFF.

This chain connects TRBV2 to TRBJ1-1; no clear D. Trimming removed 7 bases at V and 0 bases at J, with 12 bases between. The germline gives CDR1 SNHLY, CDR2 FYNNEI. The CDR3 has 14 residues. The DNA for the CDR3 is TGTGCCAGCAATGTGAGGATGGTGAACACTGAAGCTTTCTTT. This sequence encodes CASNVRMVNTEAFF.

The J gene is TRBJ2-7, the V gene TRBV7-3; D ambiguous. V was clipped by 4 bases and J by 7 bases, with 11 bases between them. There are 12 residues in the CDR3. CDR1 and CDR2 (germline): SGHTA, FQGTGA. The CDR3 here is CASSYGLLEQYF. In nucleotides, the CDR3 is TGTGCCAGCAGCTACGGGCTCCTGGAGCAGTACTTC.

In this sample, this clone turned up a few times. The V gene is TRBV30, the J gene TRBJ2-5, with D perhaps TRBD2 (6 bases). The germline CDR1 and CDR2 sequences are GTSNPN and SVGIG (reference sequence). V lost 3 bases to trimming and J lost 5 bases, with 16 bases between them. The CDR3 is made up of 14 amino acids. Here the CDR3 DNA reads TGTGCCTGGAGCCGGACGGGAAGCGGGGAGACCCAGTACTTC. Protein sequence: CAWSRTGSGETQYF. Drawing the rest from reference TRBV30 and TRBJ2-5, the complete variable domain is SQTIHQWPATLVQPVGSPLSLECTVEGTSNPNLYWYRQAAGRGLQLLFYSVGIGQISSEVPQNLSASRPQDRQFILSSKKLLLSDSGFYLCAWSRTGSGETQYFGPGTRLLVL.

Notes on this clone: This sample also contains other DNA sequences that code for the same CDR3. The V call is TRBV11-2, the J call TRBJ2-1; D uncertain. The CDR3 covers 15 residues. Germline assignment: CDR1 SGHAT and CDR2 FQNNGV. Trimming removed 0 bases from V and 0 bases from J, with 6 bases in between. The CDR3 loop reads CASSLDLSSYNEQFF. The CDR3 DNA is TGTGCCAGCAGCTTAGATTTAAGCTCCTACAATGAGCAGTTCTTC.

The gene calls are TRBV6-1 and TRBJ2-7; 9 nucleotides agree with TRBD2. Losses at the gene ends were 4 bases for V and 7 bases for J; bases not matched to a gene: 14. CDR1 and CDR2 from the germline V gene are MNHNS and SASEGT. There are 16 residues in the CDR3. CDR3: CASSGLAGEFTGEQYF. In nucleotides, the CDR3 is TGTGCCAGCAGTGGTTTAGCGGGAGAGTTCACGGGGGAGCAGTACTTC.

The gene calls are TRBV7-8 and TRBJ2-5, with D uncertain. The CDR3 has 13 amino acids. Trimming shortened V by 4 bases and J by 8 bases, and 14 bases separated the two germline ends. Germline CDR1 is SGHVS and CDR2 is FQNEAQ. The CDR3 protein is CASSSSPRVTQYF. The CDR3 nucleotides are TGTGCCAGCAGCTCCAGTCCTAGAGTAACCCAGTACTTC.

V gene TRBV18 combines with J gene TRBJ1-1; 7 bases are shared with TRBD1. The CDR3 totals 16 residues. The germline V gene encodes CDR1 KGHSH and CDR2 LQKENI. The trim removed 0 bases at V and 3 bases at J, leaving 7 bases unmatched. CDR3 amino acids: CASSPPHRGLYTEAFF. The CDR3 coding sequence is TGTGCCAGCTCACCACCACACAGGGGTTTGTACACTGAAGCTTTCTTT. Drawing the rest from reference TRBV18 and TRBJ1-1, the complete variable domain is NAGVMQNPRHLVRRRGQEARLRCSPMKGHSHVYWYRQLPEEGLKFMVYLQKENIIDESGMPKERFSAEFPKEGPSILRIQQVVRGDSAAYFCASSPPHRGLYTEAFFGQGTRLTVV.

V and J are TRBV7-3 and TRBJ2-1, with 9 bases identical to TRBD2. The J segment lost 5 bases and the V segment lost 3 bases, leaving 11 bases of the junction unmatched. The CDR3 runs 17 residues. Per germline, CDR1 SGHTA and CDR2 FQGTGA. The CDR3 DNA is TGTGCCAGCAGCTTGACCAATAGCGGGAGTAGGCACAATGAGCAGTTCTTC. Protein sequence: CASSLTNSGSRHNEQFF.

This rearrangement joins TRBV7-3 to TRBJ2-3; D unresolved. Germline V CDR1 and CDR2: SGHTA, FQGTGA. The CDR3 contains 14 residues. V was trimmed by 0 bases and J by 3 bases, leaving 7 bases between them. As DNA, the CDR3 is TGTGCCAGCAGCTTAACGCACACTACAGATACGCAGTATTTT. This encodes CASSLTHTTDTQYF.

The chain employs TRBV6-5 and TRBJ2-2; D is undetermined. V lost 5 bases and J lost 6, with 13 bases in between. This CDR3 has 14 amino acids. Germline assignment: CDR1 MNHEY and CDR2 SVGAGI. The DNA for the CDR3 is TGTGCCAGCAGTCGGATGATCGTCCCCGGGGAGCTGTTTTTT. Translation gives CASSRMIVPGELFF.